This T cell receptor (beta chain) was observed in a study of monozygotic twins with inflammatory bowel disease (dated by TCRdb to between 2019 and 2020). About the full investigation: In total, approximately 28 monozygotic twin pairs made up the full study: 19 Danish pairs, all IBD-discordant, plus nine German pairs, of which four were IBD-concordant and five were IBD-discordant. The search for disease-associated traits relied mainly on comparing IBD patients with their genetically identical healthy co-twins within discordant pairs. Each individual had, on average, about 151 000 unique TCRalpha sequences and 181 000 unique TCRbeta sequences available for analysis. What the research found in general, with its limitations: IBD patients shared fewer clonotypes with other individuals than healthy twins did, most markedly in patients showing signs of disease activity. The results gave no support for a single strong signal or clonotype linked to IBD. TCRbeta repertoire diversity, by inverse Simpson index, was decreased in IBD patients compared with their healthy co-twins. The analysis was unable to tell different T cell subtypes apart. Background noise and inter-individual variability may have been introduced into the repertoires by the differing immunosuppressive treatments among patients. Concordant and discordant twins showed no difference in repertoire similarity, possibly because of limited statistical power.

Preparation of the library involved 5' RACE. For each TCR library, around 4,000 ng of total RNA was used. For each sample, cDNA synthesis with SMARTScribe reverse transcriptase was split into eight separate reactions. During cDNA synthesis, template switching introduced unique molecular identifiers that contained a 6-nucleotide sample barcode. Two nested PCRs of around 16 and 10 cycles amplified the TCRalpha and TCRbeta cDNA, and bead purification followed each PCR. Before amplification, the cDNA was treated with uracil DNA-glycosylase and purified using the QIAquick PCR purification kit. The second PCR was the step at which Illumina TruSeq-compatible adapters and sample-specific barcodes were added. Library quality and concentration were assessed using TapeStation and Qubit, and approximately 5 ng of each library was pooled. The pooled libraries were sequenced with 2 x 100 bp reads and custom sequencing primers on an Illumina HiSeq2500 single-index Rapid Run. In the source study's methods: MiGEC version 1.2.6 was used for UMI-based consensus assembly, which corrected PCR and sequencing errors. MiXCR version 2.1.1 handled V(D)J alignment, clonotype assembly and CDR3 extraction. Gene usage, clonotype sharing and MAIT/NKT TCR abundance were normalised by analysing the top 1000, 10 000 and 20 000 clonotypes per sample. After downsampling to 27 000 UMIs, diversity was calculated as the inverse Simpson index using the vegan R package. Paired Mann-Whitney U tests on discordant twin pairs were used, with Benjamini-Hochberg multiple-testing correction. Reprocessed by TCRdb, the reads give a single entry per CDR3 protein sequence, without DNA. The V and J calls and clone size come from TCRdb's table, not from the authors' own analysis. The sample table records approximately 330,000 distinct CDR3 sequences. Roughly 2% of the sample is in the top ten clones.

About this clonotype: Its antigen remains undetermined.

From each donor, a roughly 2.4 ml peripheral blood sample was collected into PAXgene tubes and kept at -80 degrees C. Without any T cell sorting, total RNA was extracted from whole blood using the PAXgene blood miRNA kit on an automated QIAcube. Peripheral blood from monozygotic twin pairs concordant or discordant for inflammatory bowel disease was subjected to deep TCRalpha and TCRbeta repertoire profiling with unique molecular barcoding. Smoking habits were recorded for all twin pairs, with individuals classified as current, former or never smokers. CDR1 and CDR2 were assigned from the germline V gene as MGHRA and YSYEKL. The CDR3 holds 12 amino acids from the cysteine to the phenylalanine. No DNA was logged.

The sequencing sample was made of blood. The chain is encoded by TRBV4-1 joined to TRBJ2-7. This receptor was obtained from a human donor with ulcerative colitis or Crohn's disease, or a healthy co-twin of an affected twin (not recorded which). CDR3 loop: CASGRTPLEQYF.